This T cell receptor beta chain was sequenced in a study of T cell repertoires in cytomegalovirus infection. Overall study context: Through public TCR beta signatures, both CMV infection and matching HLA type were indicated.

With 1 base removed from V and 1 base from J, the gap between germline ends came to 10 bases. The germline gives CDR1 SGHTA, CDR2 FQGNSA. The CDR3 length is 15 residues. MiXCR, applied by TCRdb to the reads, yields one record per CDR3 protein. The sample lists roughly 280,000 distinct CDR3 sequences; roughly 10% were seen once. The sample consisted of PBMCs. The chain joins TRBV7-2 to TRBJ1-1, with TRBD1 as a possible D gene (5 bases). This sequence was found in a human donor in good health (CMV status not recorded). Some clones in this sample may be carry-over from other donors' samples. CDR3 DNA: TGTGCCAGCAGCTTAGGGGCAGGGAAGAACACTGAAGCTTTCTTT. Amino acid sequence: CASSLGAGKNTEAFF.